This entry is about one TCR beta chain. Its antigen is as yet unknown. Clones were read by immunoSEQ multiplex PCR, and TCRdb kept only the in-frame ones, dropping some. In the table there are about 140,000 clones, 70% to 90% of which are singletons. The sample comes from a study of radiation and T cells in renal cell carcinoma. The wider study: Nephrectomy followed 15 Gy stereotactic body radiation by 4 weeks.

Time point denoted: baseline pretreatment blood. Described treatment: 15 Gy SBRT to primary tumor, nephrectomy 4 weeks later. Serial blood draws occurred at baseline and 2 and 4 weeks post-SBRT. Study conclusions and caveats: In blood, top tumor clones expanded by 2 weeks, shrinking by 4. Baseline intratumoral clonotype presence is unknown without pretreatment biopsies.

The germline CDR1 and CDR2 sequences are LNHDA and SQIVND (reference sequence). V was shortened by 0 bases and J by 7 bases, with 4 bases between the two germline ends. There are 13 residues in the CDR3. J is TRBJ1-6 and V is TRBV19; D uncertain. The origin of this receptor is a woman in her forties or fifties with renal cell carcinoma. The sample consisted of blood, taken from a patient whose treatment included radiotherapy and nephrectomy. The CDR3 DNA is TGTGCCAGTAGTATAGACGAGAATTCACCCCTCCACTTT. This translates into CASSIDENSPLHF.